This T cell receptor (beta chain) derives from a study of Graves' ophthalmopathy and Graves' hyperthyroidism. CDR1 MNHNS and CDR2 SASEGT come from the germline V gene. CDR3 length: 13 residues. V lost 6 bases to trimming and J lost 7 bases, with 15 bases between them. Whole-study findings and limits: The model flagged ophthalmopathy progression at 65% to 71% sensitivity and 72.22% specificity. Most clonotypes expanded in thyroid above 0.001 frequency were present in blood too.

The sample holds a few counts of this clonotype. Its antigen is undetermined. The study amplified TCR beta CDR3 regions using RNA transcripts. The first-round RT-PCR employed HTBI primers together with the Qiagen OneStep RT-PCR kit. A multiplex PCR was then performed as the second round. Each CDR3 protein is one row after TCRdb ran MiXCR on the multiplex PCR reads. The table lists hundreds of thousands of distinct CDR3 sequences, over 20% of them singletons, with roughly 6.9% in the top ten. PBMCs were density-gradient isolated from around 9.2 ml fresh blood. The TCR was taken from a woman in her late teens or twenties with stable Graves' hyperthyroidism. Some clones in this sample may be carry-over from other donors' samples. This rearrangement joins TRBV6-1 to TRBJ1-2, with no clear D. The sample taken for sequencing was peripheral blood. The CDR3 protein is CASSIDLAGGYTF. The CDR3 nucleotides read TGTGCCAGCAGCATTGACCTAGCTGGTGGCTACACCTTC.